The entry below describes one TCR beta chain. This clone was detected only once. The antigen it binds to is not known. No much larger clone exists at a distance of one base, and base qualities are not known. Trimming removed 3 bases from V and 4 bases from J, leaving 7 bases between the germline ends. CDR3 length: 13 amino acids, cysteine to phenylalanine. Solely the CDR3 DNA is kept, with 39 bases framed from the first base. According to the germline V gene, CDR1 reads SGHVS and CDR2 reads FNYEAQ. The study tested focal radiation therapy combined with CTLA-4 blockade (ipilimumab) in patients with chemo-refractory metastatic non-small-cell lung cancer. The sample comes from a study of radiotherapy plus CTLA-4 blockade in lung cancer (dated 2018 in TCRdb). Some background on the complete study: Objective responses were observed in 18% of enrolled patients, and disease control was achieved in 30% to 40%. Paper-wide results and their limitations: The strongest predictors of response, as reported, were early dynamic changes in blood T cell clones along with a rise in serum interferon-beta after radiation. TCR clones derived from tumors expanded in peripheral blood after treatment with radiotherapy and ipilimumab.

Preparation of the library involved the immunoSEQ multiplex PCR assay. TCRdb mirrors the immuneACCESS table, restricted to in-frame sequences. Some clones are absent from its copies; in checked studies, under half trace to an unresolved V gene, and the reason for the others is unknown. The sample contains roughly 71,000 clones, roughly 78% of them found a single time. The biggest ten clones account for around 7% of the sample. The rearranged chain carries TRBV7-6 and TRBJ2-1, with the identity of the D gene unclear. The TCR originated in a human donor with non-small cell lung cancer who had a complete response to radiotherapy plus ipilimumab. The specimen was peripheral blood, collected from a patient treated with radiotherapy plus ipilimumab. The DNA reads TGTGCCAGCAGCTTCGGTGCGTACAATGAGCAGTTCTTC. This encodes CASSFGAYNEQFF.